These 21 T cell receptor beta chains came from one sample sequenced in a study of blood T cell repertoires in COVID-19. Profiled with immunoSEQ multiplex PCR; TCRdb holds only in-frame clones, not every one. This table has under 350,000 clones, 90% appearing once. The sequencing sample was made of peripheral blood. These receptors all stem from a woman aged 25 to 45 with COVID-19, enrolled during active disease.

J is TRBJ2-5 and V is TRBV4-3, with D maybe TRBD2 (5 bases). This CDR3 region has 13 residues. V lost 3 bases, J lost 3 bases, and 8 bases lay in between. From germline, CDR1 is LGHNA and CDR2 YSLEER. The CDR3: CASSHRREETQYF. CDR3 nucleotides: TGCGCCAGCAGCCATAGGCGGGAAGAGACCCAGTACTTC.

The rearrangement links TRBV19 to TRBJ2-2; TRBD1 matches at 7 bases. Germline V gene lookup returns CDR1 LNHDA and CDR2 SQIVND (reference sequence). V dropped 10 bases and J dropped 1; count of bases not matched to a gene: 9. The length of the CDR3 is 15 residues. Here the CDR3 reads CATPRGTENTGELFF. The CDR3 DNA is TGTGCCACGCCCAGGGGGACAGAGAACACCGGGGAGCTGTTTTTT. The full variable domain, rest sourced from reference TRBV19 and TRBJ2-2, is DGGITQSPKYLFRKEGQNVTLSCEQNLNHDAMYWYRQDPGQGLRLIYYSQIVNDFQKGDIAEGYSVSREKKESFPLTVTSAQKNPTAFYLCATPRGTENTGELFFGEGSRLTVL.

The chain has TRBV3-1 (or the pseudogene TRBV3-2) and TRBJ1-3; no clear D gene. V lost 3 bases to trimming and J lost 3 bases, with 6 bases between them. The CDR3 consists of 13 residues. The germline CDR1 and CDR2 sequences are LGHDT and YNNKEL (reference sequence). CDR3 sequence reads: CASSQGSGNTIYF. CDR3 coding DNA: TGTGCCAGCAGCCAGGGCAGTGGAAACACCATATATTTT.

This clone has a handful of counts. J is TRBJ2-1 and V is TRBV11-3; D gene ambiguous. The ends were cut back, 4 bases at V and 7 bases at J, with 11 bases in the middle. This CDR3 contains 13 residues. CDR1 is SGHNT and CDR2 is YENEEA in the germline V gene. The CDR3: CASSSETGNEQFF. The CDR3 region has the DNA TGTGCCAGCAGCTCCGAGACTGGGAATGAGCAGTTCTTC. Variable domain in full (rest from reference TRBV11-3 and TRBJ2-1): EAGVVQSPRYKIIEKKQPVAFWCNPISGHNTLYWYLQNLGQGPELLIRYENEEAVDDSQLPKDRFSAERLKGVDSTLKIQPAELGDSAVYLCASSSETGNEQFFGPGTRLTVL.

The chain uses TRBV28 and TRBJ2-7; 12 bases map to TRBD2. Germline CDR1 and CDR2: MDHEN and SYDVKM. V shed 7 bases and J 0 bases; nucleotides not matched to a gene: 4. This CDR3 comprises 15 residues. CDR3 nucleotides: TGTGCCAGCACCCTACTAGCGGGAGGCTCCTACGAGCAGTACTTC. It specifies CASTLLAGGSYEQYF.

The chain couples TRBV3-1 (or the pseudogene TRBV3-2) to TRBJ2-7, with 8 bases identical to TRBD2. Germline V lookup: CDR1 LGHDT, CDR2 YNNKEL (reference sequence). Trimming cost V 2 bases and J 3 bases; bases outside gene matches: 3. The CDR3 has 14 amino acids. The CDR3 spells CASSQKGLVYEQYF. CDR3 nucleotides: TGTGCCAGCAGCCAAAAGGGACTAGTCTACGAGCAGTACTTC.

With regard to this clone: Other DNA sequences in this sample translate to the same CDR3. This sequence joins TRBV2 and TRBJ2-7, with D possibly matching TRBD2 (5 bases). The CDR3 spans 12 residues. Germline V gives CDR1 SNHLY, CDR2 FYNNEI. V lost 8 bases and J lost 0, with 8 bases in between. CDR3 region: CASREGSYEQYF. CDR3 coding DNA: TGTGCCAGCCGAGAGGGCTCCTACGAGCAGTACTTC.

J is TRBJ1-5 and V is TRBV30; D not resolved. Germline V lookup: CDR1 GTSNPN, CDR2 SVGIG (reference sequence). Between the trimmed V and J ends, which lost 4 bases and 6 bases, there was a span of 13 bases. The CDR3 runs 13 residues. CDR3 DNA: TGTGCCTGGAATCTGGGGAGAGGTCAGCCCCAGCATTTT. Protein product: CAWNLGRGQPQHF. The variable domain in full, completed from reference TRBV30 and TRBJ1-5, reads SQTIHQWPATLVQPVGSPLSLECTVEGTSNPNLYWYRQAAGRGLQLLFYSVGIGQISSEVPQNLSASRPQDRQFILSSKKLLLSDSGFYLCAWNLGRGQPQHFGDGTRLSIL.

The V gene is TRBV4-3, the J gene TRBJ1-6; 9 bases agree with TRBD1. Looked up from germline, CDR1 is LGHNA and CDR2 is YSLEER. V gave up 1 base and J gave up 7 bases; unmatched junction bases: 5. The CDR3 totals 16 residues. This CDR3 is CASSQGGDRANSPLHF. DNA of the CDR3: TGCGCCAGCAGCCAAGGTGGGGACAGGGCCAATTCACCCCTCCACTTT.

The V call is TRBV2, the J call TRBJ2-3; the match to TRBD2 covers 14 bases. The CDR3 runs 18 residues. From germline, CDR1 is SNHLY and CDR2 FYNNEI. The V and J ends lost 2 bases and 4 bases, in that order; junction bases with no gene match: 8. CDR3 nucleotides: TGTGCCAGCAGTGAATGGGGACTAGCGGGAGACATTCCAGATACGCAGTATTTT. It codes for CASSEWGLAGDIPDTQYF.

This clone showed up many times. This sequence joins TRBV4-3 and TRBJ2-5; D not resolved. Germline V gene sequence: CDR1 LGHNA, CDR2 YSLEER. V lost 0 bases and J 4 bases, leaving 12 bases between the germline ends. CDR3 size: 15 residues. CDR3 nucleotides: TGCGCCAGCAGCCAAGATCAGGTACCCCGAGAGACCCAGTACTTC. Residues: CASSQDQVPRETQYF.

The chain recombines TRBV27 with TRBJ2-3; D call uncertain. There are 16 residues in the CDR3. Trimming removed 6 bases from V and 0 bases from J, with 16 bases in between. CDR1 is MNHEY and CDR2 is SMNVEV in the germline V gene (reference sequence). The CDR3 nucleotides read TGTGCCAGCAGAGCTCTTGGGCCACCTAGCACAGATACGCAGTATTTT. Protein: CASRALGPPSTDTQYF.

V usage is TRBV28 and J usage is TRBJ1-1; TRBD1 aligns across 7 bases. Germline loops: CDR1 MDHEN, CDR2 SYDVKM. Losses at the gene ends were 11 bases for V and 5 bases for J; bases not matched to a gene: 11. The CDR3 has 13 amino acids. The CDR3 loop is CAASRDRDTEAFF. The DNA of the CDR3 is TGTGCCGCTAGCCGCGACAGGGATACTGAAGCTTTCTTT. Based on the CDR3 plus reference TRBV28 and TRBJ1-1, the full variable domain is DVKVTQSSRYLVKRTGEKVFLECVQDMDHENMFWYRQDPGLGLRLIYFSYDVKMKEKGDIPEGYSVSREKKERFSLILESASTNQTSMYLCAASRDRDTEAFFGQGTRLTVV.

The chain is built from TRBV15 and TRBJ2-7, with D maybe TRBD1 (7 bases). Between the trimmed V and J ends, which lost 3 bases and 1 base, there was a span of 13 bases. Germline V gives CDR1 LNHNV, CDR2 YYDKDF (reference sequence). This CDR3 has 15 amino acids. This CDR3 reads CATSSFRGASYEQYF. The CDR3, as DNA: TGTGCCACCAGCAGTTTCAGGGGGGCATCCTACGAGCAGTACTTC.

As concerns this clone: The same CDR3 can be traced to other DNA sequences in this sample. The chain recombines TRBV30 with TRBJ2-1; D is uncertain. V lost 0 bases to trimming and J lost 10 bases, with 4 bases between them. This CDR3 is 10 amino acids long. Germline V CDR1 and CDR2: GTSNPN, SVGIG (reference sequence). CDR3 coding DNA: TGTGCCTGGAGTGTGAGGGAGCAGTTCTTC. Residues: CAWSVREQFF.

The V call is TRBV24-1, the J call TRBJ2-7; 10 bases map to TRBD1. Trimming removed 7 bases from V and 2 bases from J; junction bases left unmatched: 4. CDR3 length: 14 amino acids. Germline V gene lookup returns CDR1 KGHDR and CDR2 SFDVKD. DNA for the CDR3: TGTGCCACCAGAGACAGGGGGCTTCCCTACGAGCAGTACTTC. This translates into CATRDRGLPYEQYF.

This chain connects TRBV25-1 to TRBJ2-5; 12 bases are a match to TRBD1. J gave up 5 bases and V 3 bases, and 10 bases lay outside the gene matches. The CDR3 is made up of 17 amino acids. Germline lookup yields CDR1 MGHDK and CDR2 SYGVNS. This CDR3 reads CASSDQARGQGAETQYF. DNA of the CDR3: TGTGCCAGCAGTGACCAGGCCCGGGGACAGGGGGCTGAGACCCAGTACTTC. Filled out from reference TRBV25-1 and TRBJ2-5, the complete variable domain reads EADIYQTPRYLVIGTGKKITLECSQTMGHDKMYWYQQDPGMELHLIHYSYGVNSTEKGDLSSESTVSRIRTEHFPLTLESARPSHTSQYLCASSDQARGQGAETQYFGPGTRLLVL.

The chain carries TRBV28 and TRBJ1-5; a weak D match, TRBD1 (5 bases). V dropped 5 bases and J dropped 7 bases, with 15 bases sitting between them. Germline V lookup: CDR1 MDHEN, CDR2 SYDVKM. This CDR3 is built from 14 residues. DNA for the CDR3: TGTGCCAGCAGTACATTGGGGGGAGCGCAGCCCCAGCATTTT. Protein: CASSTLGGAQPQHF. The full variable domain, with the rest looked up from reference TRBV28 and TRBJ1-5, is DVKVTQSSRYLVKRTGEKVFLECVQDMDHENMFWYRQDPGLGLRLIYFSYDVKMKEKGDIPEGYSVSREKKERFSLILESASTNQTSMYLCASSTLGGAQPQHFGDGTRLSIL.

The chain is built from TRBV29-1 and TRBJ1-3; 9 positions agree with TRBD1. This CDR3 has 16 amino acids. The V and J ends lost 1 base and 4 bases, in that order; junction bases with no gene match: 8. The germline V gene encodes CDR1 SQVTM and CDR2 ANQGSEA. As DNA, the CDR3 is TGCAGCGTTGAAGTTCTCGGGACAGGGAACGGAAACACCATATATTTT. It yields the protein CSVEVLGTGNGNTIYF.

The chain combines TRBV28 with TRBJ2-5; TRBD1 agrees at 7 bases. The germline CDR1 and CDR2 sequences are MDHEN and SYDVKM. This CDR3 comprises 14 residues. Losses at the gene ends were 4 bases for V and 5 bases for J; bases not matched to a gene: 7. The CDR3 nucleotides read TGTGCCAGCAGTTCCCAGGGGGTCGGGGAGACCCAGTACTTC. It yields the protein CASSSQGVGETQYF. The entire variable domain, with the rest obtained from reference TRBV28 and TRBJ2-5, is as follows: DVKVTQSSRYLVKRTGEKVFLECVQDMDHENMFWYRQDPGLGLRLIYFSYDVKMKEKGDIPEGYSVSREKKERFSLILESASTNQTSMYLCASSSQGVGETQYFGPGTRLLVL.

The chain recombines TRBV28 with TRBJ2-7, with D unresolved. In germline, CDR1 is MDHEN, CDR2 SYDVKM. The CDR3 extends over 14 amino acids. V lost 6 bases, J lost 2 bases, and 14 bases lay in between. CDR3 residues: CASSLRGSTYEQYF. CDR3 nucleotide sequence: TGTGCCAGCAGCCTGAGAGGCAGTACCTACGAGCAGTACTTC.